Below, one T cell receptor beta chain is given with its context. Its target is not known. A junction boundary mismatches the germline segment, possibly from a read error. CDR3 and TCR beta VDJ profiling relied on genomic DNA as the template. One entry per CDR3 protein results from TCRdb running MiXCR on the reads. The sample has 400,000 to 450,000 distinct CDR3 sequences, roughly 68% seen once. This record comes from a study of CD8+CD57+ T cells in acquired aplastic anemia. Study-level findings and limits: Patients were compared with controls for CD8+ Simpson's diversity, and no significant difference emerged.

This CDR3 is 14 amino acids long. Looked up from germline, CDR1 is SGDLS and CDR2 is YYNGEE. This clonotype originated in a human donor in good health, serving as a control. The V and J genes are TRBV9 and TRBJ1-2; D is unresolved. The sequenced sample was sorted CD4+, CD8+, or CD8+CD57+ T cells (not recorded which) from PBMCs. The CDR3 is CASSRNRLDTEYSF. The CDR3 region has the DNA TGTGCCAGCAGCCGTAACCGACTAGATACGGAGTATTCCTTC.